Sequencing of this TCR beta chain was carried out in a study of cytomegalovirus exposure and HLA in healthy donors. Findings and caveats of the study: Later, an analysis showed that TCR beta chains associated with HLA were more clonally expanded than others that were equally common. Presence/absence analyses assumed roughly uniform sequencing depth across donors, which may not hold. The study labeled 150 or so TCR beta chains cytomegalovirus-associated.

Amplification used 60 Vbeta primers and 13 Jbeta primers. Sequencing was performed with immunoSEQ multiplex PCR; in TCRdb, only in-frame clones are kept and a portion is missing. The data hold around 160,000 clones, with roughly 80% observed a single time. This clone was detected once. Antigen specificity is unknown. The length of the CDR3 is 14 residues. Losses at the gene ends were 4 bases for V and 5 bases for J; bases not matched to a gene: 8. Germline CDR1 SNHLY, CDR2 FYNNEI. This sequence was found in a human donor in good health. V is TRBV2 and J is TRBJ2-7; 7 bases fit TRBD1. The sample taken for sequencing was PBMCs. CDR3 residues: CASSGVTGSDEQYF. The CDR3, as DNA: TGTGCCAGCAGTGGTGTGACAGGGTCCGACGAGCAGTACTTC.